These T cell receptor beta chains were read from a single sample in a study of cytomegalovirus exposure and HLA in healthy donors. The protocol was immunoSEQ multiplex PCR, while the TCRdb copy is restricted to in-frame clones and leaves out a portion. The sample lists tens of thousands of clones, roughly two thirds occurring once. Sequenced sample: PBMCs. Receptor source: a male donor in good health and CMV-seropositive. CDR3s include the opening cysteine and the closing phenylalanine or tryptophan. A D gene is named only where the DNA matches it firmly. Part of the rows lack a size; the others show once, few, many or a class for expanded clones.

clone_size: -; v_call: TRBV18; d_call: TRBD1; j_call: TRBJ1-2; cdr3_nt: TGTGCCAGCTCACTTGGACAGGGGCTTGGCTACACCTTC; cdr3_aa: CASSLGQGLGYTF
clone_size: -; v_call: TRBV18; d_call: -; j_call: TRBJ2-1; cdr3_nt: TGTGCCAGCTCTCCACCTTCTGGAGGTGAGCAGTTCTTC; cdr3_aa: CASSPPSGGEQFF
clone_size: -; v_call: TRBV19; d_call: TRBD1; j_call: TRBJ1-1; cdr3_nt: TGTGCCAGTAGTCCGACCGGGACAGGGGAAGCTTTCTTT; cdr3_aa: CASSPTGTGEAFF
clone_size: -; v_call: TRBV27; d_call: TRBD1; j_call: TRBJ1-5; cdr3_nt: TGTGCCAGCAGTTTATGGGGGACAGGGGGCGTCGGCAATCAGCCCCAGCATTTT; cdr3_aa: CASSLWGTGGVGNQPQHF
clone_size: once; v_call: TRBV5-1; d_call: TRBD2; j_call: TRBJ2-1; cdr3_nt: TGCGCCAGCAGCCCCCCTAGCGGGGGTCATGAGCAGTTCTTC; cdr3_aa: CASSPPSGGHEQFF
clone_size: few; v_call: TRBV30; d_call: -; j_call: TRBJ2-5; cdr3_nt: TGTGCCTGGAGTGTTGGAGGGGGCGGCGAGACCCAGTACTTC; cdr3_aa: CAWSVGGGGETQYF
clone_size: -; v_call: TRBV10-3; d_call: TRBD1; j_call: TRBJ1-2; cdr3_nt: TGTGCCATCAGGACTCATACAGGGGCTGAAAATGGCTACACCTTC; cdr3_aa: CAIRTHTGAENGYTF
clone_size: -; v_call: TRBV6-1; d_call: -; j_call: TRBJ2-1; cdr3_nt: TGTGCCAGCAGTGAGTTTGTGGGAGCCCCTAGCTCCTACAATGAGCAGTTCTTC; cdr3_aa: CASSEFVGAPSSYNEQFF
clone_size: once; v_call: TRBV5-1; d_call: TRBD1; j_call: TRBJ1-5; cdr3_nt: TGTGCCAGCAGCCTAACCGGGACAGGGGTTCAGCCCCAGCATTTT; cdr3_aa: CASSLTGTGVQPQHF
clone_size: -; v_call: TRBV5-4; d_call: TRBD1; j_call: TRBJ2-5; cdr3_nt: TGTGCCAGCAGCCTCGGACAGGGGCGAGAGACCCAGTACTTC; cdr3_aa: CASSLGQGRETQYF
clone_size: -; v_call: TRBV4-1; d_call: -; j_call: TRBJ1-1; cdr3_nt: TGCGCCAGCAGCCAAGCGAGGGACACTGAAGCTTTCTTT; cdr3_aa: CASSQARDTEAFF
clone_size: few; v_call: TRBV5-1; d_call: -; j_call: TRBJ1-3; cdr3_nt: TGCGCCAGCAGCTTGGCCCCGGGGGGCTCTGGAAACACCATATATTTT; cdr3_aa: CASSLAPGGSGNTIYF
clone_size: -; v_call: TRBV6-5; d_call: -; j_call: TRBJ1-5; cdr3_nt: TGTGCCAGCAGTCCCTTTGAAGGGGTAAATCAGCCCCAGCATTTT; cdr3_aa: CASSPFEGVNQPQHF
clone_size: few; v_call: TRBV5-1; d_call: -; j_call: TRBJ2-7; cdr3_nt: TGCGCCAGCAGCTTGACGATTGAGGGACACGGCACCTACGAGCAGTACTTC; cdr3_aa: CASSLTIEGHGTYEQYF
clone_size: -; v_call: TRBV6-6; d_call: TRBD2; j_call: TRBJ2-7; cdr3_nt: TGTGCCAGCAGTTGGACTAGGGGCGAGCAGTACTTC; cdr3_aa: CASSWTRGEQYF
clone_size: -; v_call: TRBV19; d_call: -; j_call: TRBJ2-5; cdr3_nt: TGTGCCAGTAGTATGCGCGGCCAAGAGACCCAGTACTTC; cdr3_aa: CASSMRGQETQYF
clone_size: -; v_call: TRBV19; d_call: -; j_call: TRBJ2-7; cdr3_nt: TGTGCCAGTAGTCCTAGGGGGTTAAGCTCCTACGAGCAGTACTTC; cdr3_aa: CASSPRGLSSYEQYF
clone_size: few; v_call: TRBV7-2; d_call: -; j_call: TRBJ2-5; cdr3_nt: TGTGCCAGCAACTTGCCAGTGCAAGAGACCCAGTACTTC; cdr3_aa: CASNLPVQETQYF
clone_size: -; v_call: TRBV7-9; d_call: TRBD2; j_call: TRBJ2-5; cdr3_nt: TGTGCCAGCAGCCCGACTAGCGGGAGCCTACAAGAGACCCAGTACTTC; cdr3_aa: CASSPTSGSLQETQYF
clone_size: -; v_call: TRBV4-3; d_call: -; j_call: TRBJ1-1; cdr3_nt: TGCGCCAGCAGCCAAGACCAGACAGGGAACACTGAAGCTTTCTTT; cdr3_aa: CASSQDQTGNTEAFF
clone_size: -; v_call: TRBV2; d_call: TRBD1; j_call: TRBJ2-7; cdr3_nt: TGTGCCAGCAGAGGACAGGGGTCTAGGTACGAGCAGTACTTC; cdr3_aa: CASRGQGSRYEQYF
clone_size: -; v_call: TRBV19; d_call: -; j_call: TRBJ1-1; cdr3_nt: TGTGCCAGTAGTATAGCCCAGGACAGCGAAGCTTTCTTT; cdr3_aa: CASSIAQDSEAFF
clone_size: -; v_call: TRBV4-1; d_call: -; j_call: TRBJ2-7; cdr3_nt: TGCGCCAGCAGCCAAGATCGGCAGGCAACCTACGAGCAGTACTTC; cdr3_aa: CASSQDRQATYEQYF
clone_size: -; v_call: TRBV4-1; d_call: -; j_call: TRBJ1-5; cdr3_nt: TGCGCCAGCAGCCAAGAGGGTATAGGTAGGGGTAGCAATCAGCCCCAGCATTTT; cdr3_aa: CASSQEGIGRGSNQPQHF
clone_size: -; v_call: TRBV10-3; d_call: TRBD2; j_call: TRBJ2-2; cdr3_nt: TGTGCCACCCGGGAGGTACTGAACACCGGGGAGCTGTTTTTT; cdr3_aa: CATREVLNTGELFF
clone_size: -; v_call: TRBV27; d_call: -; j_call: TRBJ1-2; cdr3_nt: TGTGCCAGCAGTTTAAGCTTTCTGAACTATGGCTACACCTTC; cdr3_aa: CASSLSFLNYGYTF
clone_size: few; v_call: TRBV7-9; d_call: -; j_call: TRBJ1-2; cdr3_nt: TGTGCCAGCAGCTTAATCGGGGGTAACTATGGCTACACCTTC; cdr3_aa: CASSLIGGNYGYTF
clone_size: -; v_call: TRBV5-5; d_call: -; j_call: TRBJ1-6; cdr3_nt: TGTGCCAGCACTAAAGCGACACGCGGAGCGGGGGATTCTAGTTCACCCCTCCACTTT; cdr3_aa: CASTKATRGAGDSSSPLHF
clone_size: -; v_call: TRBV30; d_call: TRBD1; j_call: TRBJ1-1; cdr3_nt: TGTGCCTGGAGTTCGGACAGGGGGCTATGGGCTTTCTTT; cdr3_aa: CAWSSDRGLWAFF
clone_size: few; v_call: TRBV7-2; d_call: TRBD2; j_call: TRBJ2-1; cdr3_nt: TGTGCCAGCAGTCCTACCCTAGCGGGGGATACCTACAATGAGCAGTTCTTC; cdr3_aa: CASSPTLAGDTYNEQFF
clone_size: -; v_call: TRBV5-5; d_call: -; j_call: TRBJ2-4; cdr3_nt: TGTGCCAGCATGGAGAGGATGAGTACTCAGTACTTC; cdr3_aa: CASMERMSTQYF
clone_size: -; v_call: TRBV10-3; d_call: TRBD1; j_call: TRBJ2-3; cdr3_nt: TGTGCCATCAGTGAGGGGACAGTCACAGATACGCAGTATTTT; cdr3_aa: CAISEGTVTDTQYF
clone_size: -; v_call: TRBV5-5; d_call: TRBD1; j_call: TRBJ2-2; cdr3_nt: TGTGCCAGCAGCTTACACTTAGGGGGCCCGTACCGGGAGCTGTTTTTT; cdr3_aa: CASSLHLGGPYRELFF
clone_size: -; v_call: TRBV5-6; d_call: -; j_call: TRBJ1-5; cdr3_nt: TGTGCCAGCAGCTTGACAGGGACGGACCAGCCCCAGCATTTT; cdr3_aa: CASSLTGTDQPQHF
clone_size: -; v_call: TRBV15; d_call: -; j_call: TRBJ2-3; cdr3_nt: TGTGCCACCCGACAGAATGCTGACACAGATACGCAGTATTTT; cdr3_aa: CATRQNADTDTQYF
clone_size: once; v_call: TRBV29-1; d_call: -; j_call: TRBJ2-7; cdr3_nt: TGCAGCGGGGGGGAAGCCCGCTACGAGCAGTACTTC; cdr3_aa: CSGGEARYEQYF
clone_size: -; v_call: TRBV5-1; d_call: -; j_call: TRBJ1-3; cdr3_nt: TGCGCCAGCAGCAACGGACAAACCCTCTCTGGAAACACCATATATTTT; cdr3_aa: CASSNGQTLSGNTIYF
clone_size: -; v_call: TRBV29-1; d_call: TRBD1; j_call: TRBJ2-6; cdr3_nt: TGCAGCGTAGGGACAGGGGAGGCCGGGGCCAACGTCCTGACTTTC; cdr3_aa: CSVGTGEAGANVLTF
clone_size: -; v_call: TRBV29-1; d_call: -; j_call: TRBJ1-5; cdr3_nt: TGCAGCCCCCCCGAGGCTAGCAATCAGCCCCAGCATTTT; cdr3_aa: CSPPEASNQPQHF
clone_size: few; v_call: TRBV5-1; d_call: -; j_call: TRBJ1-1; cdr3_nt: TGCGCCAGCAGCTTTTCAATGAACACTGAAGCTTTCTTT; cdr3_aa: CASSFSMNTEAFF
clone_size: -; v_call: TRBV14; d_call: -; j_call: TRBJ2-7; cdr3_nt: TGTGCCAGCAGCCAAGTTCAGGGAATCTACGAGCAGTACTTC; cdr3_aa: CASSQVQGIYEQYF
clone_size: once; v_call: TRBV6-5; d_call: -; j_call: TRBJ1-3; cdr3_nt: TGTGCCAGCAGAGAGACAGGAAACACCATATATTTT; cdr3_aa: CASRETGNTIYF
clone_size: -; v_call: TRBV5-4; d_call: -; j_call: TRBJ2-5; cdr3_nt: TGTGCCAGCAGCTTTAGGGCAGGGGGGAGGCGGGAGACCCAGTACTTC; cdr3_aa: CASSFRAGGRRETQYF
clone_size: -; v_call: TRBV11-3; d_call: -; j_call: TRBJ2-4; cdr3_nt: TGTGCCAGCAGCTTAGGGGGGCGGGAAAACATTCAGTACTTC; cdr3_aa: CASSLGGRENIQYF
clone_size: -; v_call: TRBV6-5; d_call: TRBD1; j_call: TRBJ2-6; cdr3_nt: TGTGCCAGCAGATACCACAGGGGAACTGGGGCCAACGTCCTGACTTTC; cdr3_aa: CASRYHRGTGANVLTF
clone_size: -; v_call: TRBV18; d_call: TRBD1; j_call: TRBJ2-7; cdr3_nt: TGTGCCAGCTCTGAGGGGGCGCGGAGCGAGCAGTACTTC; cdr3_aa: CASSEGARSEQYF
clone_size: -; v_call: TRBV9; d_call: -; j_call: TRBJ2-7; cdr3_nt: TGTGCCAGCAGCCCCGTCCAGGACGAGCAGTACTTC; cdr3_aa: CASSPVQDEQYF
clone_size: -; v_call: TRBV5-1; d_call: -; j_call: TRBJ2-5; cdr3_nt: TGCGCCAGCAGCTTGTCAGGGGAAGAGACCCAGTACTTC; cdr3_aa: CASSLSGEETQYF
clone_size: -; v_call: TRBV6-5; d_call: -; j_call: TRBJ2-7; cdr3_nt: TGTGCCAGCAGTTCCATGGCATACGAGCAGTACTTC; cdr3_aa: CASSSMAYEQYF
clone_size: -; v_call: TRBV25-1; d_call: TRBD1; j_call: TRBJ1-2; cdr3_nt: TGTGCCAGCACTCCCCCGGGACAGGGGGGCGGCTACACCTTC; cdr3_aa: CASTPPGQGGGYTF
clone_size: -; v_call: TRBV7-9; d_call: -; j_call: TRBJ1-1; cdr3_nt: TGTGCCACCGACGGCAGTCGACTAGATGAAGCTTTCTTT; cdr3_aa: CATDGSRLDEAFF